The subject of this entry is one T cell receptor beta chain. From the RT-PCR reads, TCRdb called clonotypes with MiXCR, one entry per CDR3 protein. The sample shows 20,000 to 30,000 distinct CDR3 sequences, around 40% of them seen only once. CDR1 and CDR2 from the germline V gene are SGHDT and YYEEEE. The V end lost 3 bases, the J end lost 2 bases, and 9 bases lay between the germline ends. The CDR3 has 14 amino acids. The data are from a study of patients and donors after allogeneic stem cell transplantation. The chain has TRBV5-6 and TRBJ2-1; weak D call: TRBD2 (6 bases). This TCR came from a human donor who was either an allogeneic HSCT recipient or a stem cell or donor lymphocyte infusion donor (not recorded which). It is not recorded whose cells these are; they may come from a transplant donor. The sequencing input was blood, either unsorted or a sorted T cell fraction (not recorded which). Here the CDR3 DNA reads TGTGCCAGCAGCTCATCGGGGGCCTACAATGAGCAGTTCTTC. Translated, it gives CASSSSGAYNEQFF.